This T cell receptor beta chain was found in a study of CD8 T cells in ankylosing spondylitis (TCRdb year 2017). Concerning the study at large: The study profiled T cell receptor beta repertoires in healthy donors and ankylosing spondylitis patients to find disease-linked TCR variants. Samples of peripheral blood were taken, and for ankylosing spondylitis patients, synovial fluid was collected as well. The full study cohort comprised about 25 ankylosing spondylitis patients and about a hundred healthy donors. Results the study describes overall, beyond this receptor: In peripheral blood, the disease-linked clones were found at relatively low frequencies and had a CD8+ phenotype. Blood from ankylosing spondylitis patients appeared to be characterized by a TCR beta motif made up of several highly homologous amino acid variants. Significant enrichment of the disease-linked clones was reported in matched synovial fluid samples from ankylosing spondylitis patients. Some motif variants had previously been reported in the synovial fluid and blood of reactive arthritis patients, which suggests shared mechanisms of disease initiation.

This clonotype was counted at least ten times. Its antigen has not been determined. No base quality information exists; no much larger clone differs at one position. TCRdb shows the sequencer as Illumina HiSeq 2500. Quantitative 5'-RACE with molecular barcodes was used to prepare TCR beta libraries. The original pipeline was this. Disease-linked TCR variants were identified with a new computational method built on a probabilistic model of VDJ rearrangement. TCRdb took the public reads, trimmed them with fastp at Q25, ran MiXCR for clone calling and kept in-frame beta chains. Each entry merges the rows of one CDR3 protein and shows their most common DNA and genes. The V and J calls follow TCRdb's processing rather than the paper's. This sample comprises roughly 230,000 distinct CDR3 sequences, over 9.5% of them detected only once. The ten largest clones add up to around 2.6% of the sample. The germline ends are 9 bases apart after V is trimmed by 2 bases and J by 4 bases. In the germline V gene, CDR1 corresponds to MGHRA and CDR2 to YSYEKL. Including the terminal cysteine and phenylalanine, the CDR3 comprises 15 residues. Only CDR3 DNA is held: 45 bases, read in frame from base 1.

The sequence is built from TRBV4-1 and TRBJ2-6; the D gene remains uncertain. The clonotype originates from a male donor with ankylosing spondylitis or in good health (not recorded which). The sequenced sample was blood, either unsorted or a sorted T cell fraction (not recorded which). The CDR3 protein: CASSQQASGANVLTF. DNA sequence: TGCGCCAGCAGCCAACAGGCTTCGGGGGCCAACGTCCTGACTTTC.